The sequence of this TCR beta chain was determined in a study of low-dose radiotherapy and immunotherapy resistance in tumors (dated by TCRdb to between 2021 and 2024). About the full investigation: Cohort 1 received 0.5 Gy per fraction every 2 weeks, with a prescribed total PTV dose of 6.5 Gy. Cohort 2 received 1 Gy per fraction every two weeks, with a total of 13 Gy over 26 weeks. Nivolumab and ipilimumab were both given intravenously, with nivolumab at a 240 mg flat dose every two weeks and ipilimumab at 1 mg/kg every six weeks. Every two weeks, patients got intravenous cyclophosphamide at 200 mg/m2, given one day ahead of each radiation and immunotherapy administration. Patients took aspirin 300 mg orally once daily for four cycles, starting on cycle 1 day 1. No randomization into treatment groups was done for the people taking part in the trial. Eight patients were included in the translational analysis: three from the first dose cohort and the first five from the second dose cohort.

Instrument used: Illumina HiSeq 2500. Superscript III and a set of TRAV- and TRBV-specific primers were used to synthesize first-strand cDNA, so that both TCRalpha and TCRbeta chains were covered. An approximately 19-cycle PCR with Phusion amplified the TCRs, pairing a constant-region primer with the adapter that was attached to the V primers. Amplification of the isolated mRNA was done with the MessageAmp II aRNA Amplification Kit, which involved an approximately 15-hour in vitro transcription at 37 degrees C. mRNA for TCR sequencing was isolated with the Dynabeads mRNA DIRECT Purification Kit. A second roughly 23-cycle Phusion PCR added indexed Illumina adapters, and products were purified with AMPure XP beads. In the authors' own workflow: Custom Perl scripts pooled TCR sequences encoding the same protein, removed out-of-frame sequences and computed each clonotype's abundance. Any TCR sequence backed by just one read was left out of the analysis. Repertoire metrics included Shannon entropy, Gini index, clonality, richness, and frequency of TCRs shared between repertoires. Through fastp at Q25 and MiXCR, TCRdb rebuilt clones from the public reads, retaining in-frame beta chains. Identical CDR3 protein sequences are pooled into one entry, listed with their most common genes and DNA. V and J calls and clone size were set by TCRdb, not the authors. Across this sample there are tens of thousands of distinct CDR3 sequences, with around a sixth seen only once. Clones ranked in the top ten supply approximately 1.5% of the sample.

This clonotype was seen repeatedly, ten times or more. This clone's antigen is unknown. Base qualities are not provided; no much larger clone lies one nucleotide away. Including the terminal cysteine and phenylalanine, the CDR3 comprises 15 residues. CDR3 DNA only is kept here, 45 bases in frame from base 1. Deletion took 3 bases off V and 3 bases off J, with a span of 12 bases between the germline ends. This sample's time point label indicates: after trial treatment. What this sample's treatment or condition label stands for: LDRT plus nivolumab, ipilimumab, low-dose cyclophosphamide and aspirin (RACIN trial). Donors were enrolled in RACIN, a single-arm phase I dose-escalation trial in which nivolumab, ipilimumab, aspirin, low-dose cyclophosphamide and low-dose radiotherapy were combined. To be eligible, a patient needed to have an advanced solid tumor that was TIL-negative.

The sample consisted of PBMCs, taken after low-dose radiotherapy plus immunotherapy. Recombination linked TRBV12-3 or TRBV12-4 to TRBJ1-5; the D gene is perhaps TRBD1, from 5 matching bases. The TCR was taken from a male donor with prostate cancer. The CDR3 sequence is CASSFGTANNQPQHF. In nucleotides, the sequence is TGTGCCAGCAGTTTTGGGACTGCTAACAATCAGCCCCAGCATTTT.